Listed below are T cell receptor beta chains from one sample, sequenced in a study of early T cells in non-severe SARS-CoV-2 infection. TCRdb reprocessed the 5' RACE reads via MiXCR and lists one record per CDR3 protein. The repertoire includes around 76,000 distinct CDR3 sequences, about 14% of them detected once, and around 3.7% sits in the top ten. Source: whole blood, taken at baseline. The origin of the receptors is an adult who was a healthcare worker with PCR-confirmed SARS-CoV-2 infection or an uninfected control (not recorded which). CDR3s include the opening cysteine and the closing phenylalanine or tryptophan. The D gene is left open where the match is weak. Rows give clone size only sometimes, using once, few, many, or a class for an expanded clone.

few | TRBJ2-5 | TRBD2 | TRBV20-1 | TGCAGTGCTAGAATAGCGGGGGCAGAGACCCAGTACTTC | CSARIAGAETQYF
few | TRBJ2-5 | TRBD2 | TRBV6-5 | TGTGCCAGCAGACCGCTAGCGGGAGGGAACCAAGAGACCCAGTACTTC | CASRPLAGGNQETQYF
. | TRBJ2-3 | TRBD2 | TRBV5-4 | TGTGCCAGCAGCGGCTGGACTAGCGGGCGCCTAAGCACAGATACGCAGTATTTT | CASSGWTSGRLSTDTQYF
many | TRBJ2-6 | . | TRBV4-1 | TGCGCCAGCAGCCAAGGAGGGTTTTCCTCTGGGGCCAACGTCCTGACTTTC | CASSQGGFSSGANVLTF
many | TRBJ2-2 | . | TRBV12-3/TRBV12-4 | TGTGCCAGCAGTTTAGCGCGGGGGAACACCGGGGAGCTGTTTTTT | CASSLARGNTGELFF
. | TRBJ1-1 | . | TRBV4-2 | TGTGCCAGCAGCCAAGATCGGAACAGTAACACTGAAGCTTTCTTT | CASSQDRNSNTEAFF
many | TRBJ2-1 | . | TRBV6-2/TRBV6-3 | TGTGCCAGCAGTTACGCGCGAGCCCCTAGCAATGAGCAGTTCTTC | CASSYARAPSNEQFF
few | TRBJ2-3 | TRBD1 | TRBV11-2 | TGTGCCGTGGGACAGGGGAGAACAGATACGCAGTATTTT | CAVGQGRTDTQYF
. | TRBJ2-7 | TRBD2 | TRBV6-1 | TGTGCCAGCAGTGGACGGGGGGGGACTAGCAGCTACGAGCAGTACTTC | CASSGRGGTSSYEQYF
. | TRBJ2-7 | . | TRBV19 | TGTGCCAGTAGAAGGACCCGTGGGAGCGACGAGCAGTACTTC | CASRRTRGSDEQYF
. | TRBJ1-2 | TRBD1 | TRBV28 | TGTGCCAGCAGTTCCGGACAGGGATACTCGTTTTCTCGGAACTATGGCTACACCTTC | CASSSGQGYSFSRNYGYTF
once | TRBJ2-1 | . | TRBV5-1 | TGCGCCAGCAGCTTGGCATGGAGCAATGAGCAGTTCTTC | CASSLAWSNEQFF
. | TRBJ2-7 | TRBD2 | TRBV7-2 | TGTGCCAGCAGCTTAGAGGCGGGAGGAGGGTACGAGCAGTACTTC | CASSLEAGGGYEQYF
few | TRBJ1-2 | TRBD1 | TRBV3-1 | TGTGCCAGCAGCCAAGAAGGGGGCAGCTATGGCTACACCTTC | CASSQEGGSYGYTF
. | TRBJ2-1 | . | TRBV3-1 | TGTGCCAGCAGCCAAGCACAGCTATGGAATGAGCAGTTCTTC | CASSQAQLWNEQFF
. | TRBJ1-1 | . | TRBV20-1 | TGCAGTGCTATGAAAAGACAGGTTGGGGAAGTGAACACTGAAGCTTTCTTT | CSAMKRQVGEVNTEAFF
few | TRBJ1-2 | TRBD1 | TRBV2 | TGTGCCAGCAGTGAGATCTCACAGGGGGTTGGCTACACCTTC | CASSEISQGVGYTF
. | TRBJ2-7 | TRBD2 | TRBV20-1 | TGCAGTGCTAGAGATATGGGACTAGCGGGAGTCGAGCAGTACTTC | CSARDMGLAGVEQYF
few | TRBJ2-2 | TRBD2 | TRBV6-2/TRBV6-3 | TGTGCCAGCAGTTATGGGACTAGCGGGAACACCGGGGAGCTGTTTTTT | CASSYGTSGNTGELFF
few | TRBJ2-7 | TRBD1 | TRBV28 | TGTGCCAGCAGTCCCCCCCCGGGACAGGCGGGCGAGCAGTACTTC | CASSPPPGQAGEQYF
few | TRBJ2-7 | . | TRBV29-1 | TGCAGCGTTGAAGACACGGTAACCTACGAGCAGTACTTC | CSVEDTVTYEQYF
. | TRBJ2-3 | TRBD2 | TRBV5-1 | TGCGCCAGCAGTCTCGGACTAGCATATGTTGCGGATACGCAGTATTTT | CASSLGLAYVADTQYF
many | TRBJ2-7 | TRBD1 | TRBV2 | TGTGCCAGCTCGACAGGGGGGGATCGGTACGAGCAGTACTTC | CASSTGGDRYEQYF
. | TRBJ2-3 | TRBD2 | TRBV18 | TGTGCCAGCTCACCATCTAGCGGACGCACAGATACGCAGTATTTT | CASSPSSGRTDTQYF
. | TRBJ2-7 | . | TRBV5-4 | TGTGCCAGCAGCGAGGACTGGAACTCCTACGAGCAGTACTTC | CASSEDWNSYEQYF
. | TRBJ2-7 | TRBD1 | TRBV12-3/TRBV12-4 | TGTGCCAGCACTCCGACAGGGGTGACCTACGAGCAGTACTTC | CASTPTGVTYEQYF
few | TRBJ1-3 | . | TRBV10-3 | TGTGCCATCAGTGAGTCTGGACCCAGCTCTGGAAACACCATATATTTT | CAISESGPSSGNTIYF
few | TRBJ1-4 | TRBD1 | TRBV7-9 | TGTGCCAGCAGCTTAGGATCCGGGACAGGAAATGAAAAACTGTTTTTT | CASSLGSGTGNEKLFF
. | TRBJ2-7 | . | TRBV19 | TGTGCCAGTAGTATAAGCACTCCCCGGGGACGACAACCCTCCTACGAGCAGTACTTC | CASSISTPRGRQPSYEQYF
many | TRBJ1-4 | TRBD1 | TRBV20-1 | TGCAGTGCCTTAAAACAGGGGGCGAATGAAAAACTGTTTTTT | CSALKQGANEKLFF
few | TRBJ2-7 | TRBD2 | TRBV30 | TGTGCCTGGGGCCCTAGCGGCTACGAGCAGTACTTC | CAWGPSGYEQYF
. | TRBJ2-3 | TRBD2 | TRBV20-1 | TGCAGTGCTAGAGATCCAGCGGGAGGCTCGGGGGATACGCAGTATTTT | CSARDPAGGSGDTQYF
many | TRBJ1-1 | . | TRBV28 | TGTGCCAGCAACTTCCGGGAGAACACTGAAGCTTTCTTT | CASNFRENTEAFF
few | TRBJ2-1 | TRBD2 | TRBV6-5 | TGTGCCAGCAGTCCCCTTTATGGGAGCGGGATCTACAATGAGCAGTTCTTC | CASSPLYGSGIYNEQFF
few | TRBJ2-2 | . | TRBV24-1 | TGTGCCACCAGCTGGGGCTCCGGAGGGGAGCTGTTTTTT | CATSWGSGGELFF
. | TRBJ2-7 | TRBD2 | TRBV19 | TGTGCCAGTAGTATCCTTCCGACTAGCGGGAACTTTTACGAGCAGTACTTC | CASSILPTSGNFYEQYF
few | TRBJ2-1 | TRBD2 | TRBV6-1 | TGTGCCAGCAGTTTCTTAAATTTTCGGGGGGGTTACAATGAGCAGTTCTTC | CASSFLNFRGGYNEQFF
few | TRBJ2-1 | . | TRBV28 | TGTGCCAGCAGTTTACAGTTTTCCTACAATGAGCAGTTCTTC | CASSLQFSYNEQFF
many | TRBJ2-3 | . | TRBV2 | TGTGCTTCTCAGGGGACACTCCCACGGGATACGCAGTATTTT | CASQGTLPRDTQYF
few | TRBJ1-6 | . | TRBV6-5 | TGTGCCAGCAGTTACAGACAGGCCAATTCACCCCTCCACTTT | CASSYRQANSPLHF
few | TRBJ1-1 | TRBD1 | TRBV3-1 | TGTGCCAGCAGCCAAGATGGCAGGGGGCGAGGGCAGGCTTTCTTT | CASSQDGRGRGQAFF
. | TRBJ2-5 | . | TRBV12-3/TRBV12-4 | TGTGCCAGCACAGAGGGAATCCCAGAGACCCAGTACTTC | CASTEGIPETQYF
. | TRBJ1-1 | . | TRBV5-6 | TGTGCCAGCAGCTCCTCGGGGGCAGCTTTCTTT | CASSSSGAAFF
. | TRBJ1-4 | . | TRBV20-1 | TGCAGTGCTCCAGAGGTCCAGGGGAGTGAAAAACTGTATTTT | CSAPEVQGSEKLYF
many | TRBJ2-2 | . | TRBV12-3/TRBV12-4 | TGTGCCAGCAGTTTAGGTATCGGCACCGGGGAGCTGTTTTTT | CASSLGIGTGELFF
few | TRBJ2-7 | . | TRBV10-3 | TGTGCCATCAGTGAGGGTGGATGGAACTACGAGCAGTACTTC | CAISEGGWNYEQYF
. | TRBJ2-1 | . | TRBV27 | TGTGCCAGCAGTTTAAAGAGACACTCCGGTGGTGAGCAGTTCTTC | CASSLKRHSGGEQFF